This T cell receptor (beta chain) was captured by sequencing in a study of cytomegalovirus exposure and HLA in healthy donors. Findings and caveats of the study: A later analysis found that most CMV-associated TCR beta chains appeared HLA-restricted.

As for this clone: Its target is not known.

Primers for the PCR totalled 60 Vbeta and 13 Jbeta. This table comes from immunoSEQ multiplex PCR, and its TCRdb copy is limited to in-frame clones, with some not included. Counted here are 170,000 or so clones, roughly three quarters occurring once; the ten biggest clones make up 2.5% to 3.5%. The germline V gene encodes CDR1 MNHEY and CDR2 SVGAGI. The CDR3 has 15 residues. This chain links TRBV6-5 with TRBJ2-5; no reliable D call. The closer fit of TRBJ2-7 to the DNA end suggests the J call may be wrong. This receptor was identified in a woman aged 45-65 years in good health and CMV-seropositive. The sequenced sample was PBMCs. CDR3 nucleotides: TGTGCCAGCAGACCCCCAATTGGTGGTCCCTACGAGCAGTACTTC. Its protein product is CASRPPIGGPYEQYF.